The next 5 T cell receptor beta chains were all read from a single sample in a study of T-cell memory formation after mild COVID-19. TCRdb ran MiXCR on the 5' RACE reads and lists one entry per CDR3 protein. Of over 350,000 distinct CDR3 sequences in the sample, approximately 16% are singletons; the top ten hold roughly a fifth. Sample: PBMCs or a T cell subset sorted from them (not recorded which). The origin of the receptors is a man between 18 and 35 years old who had mild COVID-19 (a few samples of this study predate the infection). Cell type and time point are not known.

The rearrangement joins TRBV20-1 to TRBJ1-1, with TRBD1 identical over 7 bases. CDR3 length equals 13 residues. With V trimmed by 2 bases and J by 1 base, 1 base remained unmatched. CDR1 and CDR2 from the germline V gene are DFQATT and SNEGSKA (reference sequence). The chain's CDR3 is CSARRGPNTEAFF. The CDR3 coding sequence is TGCAGTGCTAGAAGGGGGCCGAACACTGAAGCTTTCTTT.

This clonotype was seen a few times. The V gene is TRBV20-1, the J gene TRBJ2-4, with 9 bases that match TRBD1. The CDR3 loop spans 13 amino acids. J lost 6 bases, V lost 5 bases, and 5 bases had no gene match. Germline CDR1 and CDR2: DFQATT and SNEGSKA (reference sequence). CDR3 DNA sequence: TGCAGTGCTGTGACAGGGGGAGCAAACATTCAGTACTTC. Its translation: CSAVTGGANIQYF.

This chain connects TRBV3-1 to TRBJ1-2; 8 nucleotides match TRBD1. Germline V gives CDR1 LGHDT, CDR2 YNNKEL (reference sequence). V lost 2 bases and J lost 4; bases outside the gene matches: 6. The length of the CDR3 is 15 residues. This CDR3 is CASSQTTGATYGYTF. The DNA of the CDR3 is TGTGCCAGCAGCCAAACGACAGGGGCCACCTATGGCTACACCTTC. Full variable domain (remainder filled in from reference TRBV3-1 and TRBJ1-2): DTAVSQTPKYLVTQMGNDKSIKCEQNLGHDTMYWYKQDSKKFLKIMFSYNNKELIINETVPNRFSPKSPDKAHLNLHINSLELGDSAVYFCASSQTTGATYGYTFGSGTRLTVV.

This clonotype was counted only a few times. V is TRBV5-1 and J is TRBJ1-2; 12 nucleotides agree with TRBD1. Unmatched junction bases numbered 12, after V lost 2 bases and J lost 4 bases. This CDR3 has 18 residues. Looked up from germline, CDR1 is SGHRS and CDR2 is YFSETQ. CDR3 region: CASSFISGTGGQFYGYTF. The CDR3 nucleotides are TGCGCCAGCAGCTTTATATCCGGGACAGGGGGCCAATTCTATGGCTACACCTTC.

The chain couples TRBV5-1 to TRBJ1-3; no definite D call. Trimming stripped 5 bases from V and 3 bases from J, with 9 bases between. The germline V gene encodes CDR1 SGHRS and CDR2 YFSETQ. There are 13 residues in the CDR3. CDR3 DNA sequence: TGCGCCAGCAGAACTGACGGTGGAAACACCATATATTTT. Translated, it gives CASRTDGGNTIYF.